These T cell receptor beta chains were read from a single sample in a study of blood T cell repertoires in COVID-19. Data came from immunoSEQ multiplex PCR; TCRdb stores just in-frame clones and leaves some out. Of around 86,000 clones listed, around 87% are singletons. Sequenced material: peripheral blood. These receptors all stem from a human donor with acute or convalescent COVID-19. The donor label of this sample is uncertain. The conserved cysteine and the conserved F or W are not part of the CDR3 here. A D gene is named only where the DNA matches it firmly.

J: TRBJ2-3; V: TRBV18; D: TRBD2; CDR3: ASSPPKAGGSFGDTQY
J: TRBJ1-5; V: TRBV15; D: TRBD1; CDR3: ATSRDPYRDSLGQPQH
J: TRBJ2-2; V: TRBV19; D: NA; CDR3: ASSPRTANTGELF
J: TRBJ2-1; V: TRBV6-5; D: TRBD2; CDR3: ASSRTSGVGEQF
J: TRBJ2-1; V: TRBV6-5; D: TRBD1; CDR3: ASSIDRATYNEQF
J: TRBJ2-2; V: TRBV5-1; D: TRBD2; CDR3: ASSLVPSSGGASGELF
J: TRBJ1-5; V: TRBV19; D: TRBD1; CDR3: AISGGLKQPQH
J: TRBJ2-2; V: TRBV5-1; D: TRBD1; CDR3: ASTLDRGRITGELF
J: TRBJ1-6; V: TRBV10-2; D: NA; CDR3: ASRGGVDYNSPLH
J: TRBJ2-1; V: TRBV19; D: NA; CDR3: ASSIAQANNEQF
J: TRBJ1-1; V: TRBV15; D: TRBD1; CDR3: ATSRDRDSRNTEAF
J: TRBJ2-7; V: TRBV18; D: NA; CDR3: ASSPPGQLREQY
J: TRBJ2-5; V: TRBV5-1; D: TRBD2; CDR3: ASSLASTSGGLPATQY
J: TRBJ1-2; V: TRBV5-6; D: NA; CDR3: ASIPQPGTSYGYT
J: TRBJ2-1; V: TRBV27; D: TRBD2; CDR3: ASSLSSAGVYNEQF
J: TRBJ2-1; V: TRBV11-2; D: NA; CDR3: ASSLGGHRGVNEQF
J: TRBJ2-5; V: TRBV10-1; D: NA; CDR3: ASSANFQETQY
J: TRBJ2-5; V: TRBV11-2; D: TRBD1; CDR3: ASSARTGGETQY
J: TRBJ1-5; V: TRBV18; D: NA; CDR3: ASSPQSQGNQPQH
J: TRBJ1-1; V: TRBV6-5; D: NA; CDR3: ASSPGQLNTEAF
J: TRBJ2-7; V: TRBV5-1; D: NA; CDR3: ASSSGPGSSYEQY
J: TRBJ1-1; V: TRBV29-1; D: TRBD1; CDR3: SVNRGRTEAF
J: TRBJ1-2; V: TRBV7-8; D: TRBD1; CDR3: ASSFAPGQVSRLNYGYT
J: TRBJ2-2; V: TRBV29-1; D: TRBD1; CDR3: SVRQGDGRELF